This is a list of T cell receptor beta chains from one sample in a study of monozygotic twins with inflammatory bowel disease. TCRdb re-called the 5' RACE reads; every CDR3 protein appears as one record, without DNA. The table lists a few hundred thousand distinct CDR3 sequences, with 2% to 3% in the top ten. Sequencing input: blood. The source of these receptors is a human donor with ulcerative colitis or Crohn's disease, or a healthy co-twin of an affected twin (not recorded which). CDR3s include the opening cysteine and the closing phenylalanine or tryptophan. Each record gives: V gene, J gene, CDR3 protein.

TRBV3-1	TRBJ2-5	CASSHVTEDVTQYF
TRBV27	TRBJ2-3	CASSLRPSGSTDTQYF
TRBV10-1	TRBJ1-5	CARIRDSSNQPQHF
TRBV5-1	TRBJ2-5	CASSLDVTQYF
TRBV4-2	TRBJ2-7	CASSQPLRGAYETYEQYF
TRBV15	TRBJ2-7	CATSRDGLGTYEQYF
TRBV3-1	TRBJ2-3	CASNAGGTDTQYF
TRBV5-1	TRBJ2-7	CASSYLGESYEQYF
TRBV3-1	TRBJ2-3	CASSPGTTPDTQYF
TRBV20-1	TRBJ2-7	CSASSGLYEQYF
TRBV6-2/TRBV6-3	TRBJ2-7	CASSYEEVSYEQYF
TRBV5-1	TRBJ2-5	CASSPTSTGGETQYF
TRBV4-1	TRBJ1-6	CASSRPAGTGNSPLHF
TRBV5-1	TRBJ2-7	CASSAGDISYEQYF
TRBV2	TRBJ1-5	CASSRARDPNQPQHF
TRBV7-2	TRBJ2-2	CASSLAGGSTGELFF
TRBV5-5	TRBJ1-1	CASSLQGALTEAFF
TRBV4-1	TRBJ2-7	CASSQATLSYEQYF
TRBV6-5	TRBJ1-4	CASSYSAYSGGTNEKLFF